These T cell receptor beta chains were read from a single sample in a study of blood T cells in healthy people across ages. TCRdb reanalysed the 5' RACE reads using MiXCR and keeps one entry per CDR3 protein. Of 1.5 million to 2 million distinct CDR3 sequences in the sample, roughly a third were seen once. The sequenced sample consisted of blood. The receptor source for this set is a woman in her 30s in good health. CDR3s include the opening cysteine and the closing phenylalanine or tryptophan. A D gene is named only where the DNA matches it firmly. Clone size is shown for a subset of rows, as once, few, many or a class of expanded clone.

TRBD1 few TRBJ2-1 TRBV20-1 CSAIIHRGYEQFF TGCAGTGCTATTATACACAGGGGGTATGAGCAGTTCTTC
- - TRBJ1-2 TRBV29-1 CSVEKVPPGGYTF TGCAGCGTTGAAAAAGTACCTCCGGGTGGCTACACCTTC
- few TRBJ2-5 TRBV20-1 CSGSLRGETQYF TGCAGTGGTTCACTGCGGGGAGAGACCCAGTACTTC
- few TRBJ1-1 TRBV20-1 CSASNTDTEAFF TGCAGTGCTTCGAACACGGACACTGAAGCTTTCTTT
TRBD2 - TRBJ2-1 TRBV9 CASSVESSGGDEQFF TGTGCCAGCAGCGTAGAGTCTAGCGGGGGGGATGAGCAGTTCTTC
- - TRBJ2-1 TRBV20-1 CSARSDGNEQFF TGCAGTGCTAGATCGGACGGCAATGAGCAGTTCTTC
TRBD1 few TRBJ1-1 TRBV29-1 CSVERQGARAFF TGCAGCGTTGAAAGACAGGGGGCGCGGGCTTTCTTT
- few TRBJ2-1 TRBV28 CAAGGRDNEQFF TGTGCCGCAGGGGGGCGGGACAATGAGCAGTTCTTC
- - TRBJ1-1 TRBV7-9 CASSSPQGLNTEAFF TGTGCCAGCAGCTCACCACAGGGACTGAACACTGAAGCTTTCTTT
- - TRBJ1-1 TRBV5-6 CASSFAEERPNTEAFF TGTGCCAGCAGCTTTGCCGAGGAGCGGCCGAACACTGAAGCTTTCTTT
- - TRBJ2-3 TRBV27 CASSFARTEYNTDTQYF TGTGCCAGCAGTTTTGCCCGGACAGAGTATAACACAGATACGCAGTATTTT
TRBD2 - TRBJ2-7 TRBV6-1 CASIAGGLYEQYF TGTGCCAGCATAGCGGGGGGGCTCTACGAGCAGTACTTC
- many TRBJ1-1 TRBV29-1 CSVARAGREAFF TGCAGCGTTGCCCGTGCAGGGCGTGAAGCTTTCTTT
- - TRBJ1-6 TRBV25-1 CASRQTGGLNSPLHF TGTGCCAGCAGACAAACGGGCGGATTAAATTCACCCCTCCACTTT
- few TRBJ2-3 TRBV9 CASSVSSRGSSTDTQYF TGTGCCAGCAGCGTATCCAGCCGGGGGTCCAGCACAGATACGCAGTATTTT
TRBD2 - TRBJ2-1 TRBV20-1 CSARDAGRALDEQFF TGCAGTGCTAGAGATGCCGGGAGGGCTCTCGATGAGCAGTTCTTC
TRBD1 - TRBJ2-5 TRBV9 CASSAYTGGGETQYF TGTGCCAGCAGCGCGTACACAGGGGGCGGGGAGACCCAGTACTTC
- - TRBJ2-7 TRBV6-2/TRBV6-3 CASSNEARAPLPYEQYF TGTGCCAGCAGTAACGAGGCAAGGGCCCCGCTACCCTACGAGCAGTACTTC
TRBD2 few TRBJ2-1 TRBV27 CASGSSGSYNEQFF TGTGCCAGCGGGTCTAGCGGCTCCTACAATGAGCAGTTCTTC
- - TRBJ1-6 TRBV21-1 CASRDRGKEKVSPLHF TGTGCCAGCCGGGACAGGGGAAAGGAAAAGGTTTCACCCCTCCACTTT
- - TRBJ2-1 TRBV20-1 CSARDWTYNEQFF TGCAGTGCCCGGGACTGGACCTACAATGAGCAGTTCTTC
- - TRBJ2-3 TRBV27 CASSLLAPGSTDTQYF TGTGCCAGCAGTTTATTGGCCCCAGGGAGCACAGATACGCAGTATTTT
- - TRBJ2-1 TRBV7-3 CASSEAVHNEQFF TGTGCCAGCAGCGAGGCGGTCCACAATGAGCAGTTCTTC
TRBD1 - TRBJ1-1 TRBV28 CASSLVTGAETEAFF TGTGCCAGCAGTTTGGTAACAGGGGCAGAGACTGAAGCTTTCTTT
- - TRBJ2-7 TRBV20-1 CSGFAVNEQYF TGCAGTGGTTTTGCAGTAAACGAGCAGTACTTC
- - TRBJ2-7 TRBV28 CASKSVYEQYF TGTGCCAGCAAATCGGTCTACGAGCAGTACTTC
TRBD2 - TRBJ2-1 TRBV9 CASSVETSGYNEQFF TGTGCCAGCAGCGTAGAGACTAGCGGGTACAATGAGCAGTTCTTC
TRBD1 - TRBJ2-7 TRBV15 CATSRDVGDRSYEQYF TGTGCCACCAGCAGAGATGTAGGGGACAGGTCCTACGAGCAGTACTTC
TRBD2 - TRBJ2-2 TRBV20-1 CSAQKPGLPSTGELFF TGCAGTGCTCAAAAACCGGGACTACCAAGTACCGGGGAGCTGTTTTTT
TRBD2 few TRBJ2-4 TRBV7-9 CASSLVLSTKGTSGNIQYF TGTGCCAGCAGCTTAGTTTTATCCACTAAGGGGACTAGCGGAAACATTCAGTACTTC
- - TRBJ1-1 TRBV4-1 CASSQEKTTGNTEAFF TGCGCCAGCAGCCAAGAGAAAACGACAGGGAACACTGAAGCTTTCTTT
TRBD2 - TRBJ2-3 TRBV11-2 CASSYPIGRRATDTQYF TGTGCCAGCAGCTACCCTATCGGGAGGAGGGCGACAGATACGCAGTATTTT
- few TRBJ2-7 TRBV7-9 CASSLVDFEQYF TGTGCCAGCAGCTTAGTAGATTTCGAGCAGTACTTC
- many TRBJ2-7 TRBV20-1 CSATKDRTHEQYF TGCAGTGCTACTAAGGACCGCACCCACGAGCAGTACTTC
TRBD1 few TRBJ2-7 TRBV12-3/TRBV12-4 CASSLRGDRDPSYEQYF TGTGCCAGCAGTTTAAGGGGCGACAGGGATCCTTCCTACGAGCAGTACTTC
- - TRBJ2-6 TRBV6-5 CASSRARSGANALTF TGTGCCAGCAGTAGGGCTAGGTCTGGGGCCAACGCCCTGACTTTC
- - TRBJ1-1 TRBV14 CASSQAFQGSTEAFF TGTGCCAGCAGCCAAGCATTCCAGGGGAGCACTGAAGCTTTCTTT
- few TRBJ2-5 TRBV21-1 CASRMGQGASETQYF TGTGCCAGCAGAATGGGACAGGGGGCGTCGGAGACCCAGTACTTC
TRBD1 few TRBJ2-1 TRBV3-1 CASSHPPGTGGLYEQFF TGTGCCAGCAGCCACCCCCCCGGGACAGGGGGCCTCTATGAGCAGTTCTTC
TRBD2 - TRBJ2-3 TRBV12-3/TRBV12-4 CASSRLAGGSDTQYF TGTGCCAGCAGTCGTTTAGCGGGGGGGTCGGATACGCAGTATTTT
- - TRBJ2-2 TRBV11-2 CASSPRQANTGELFF TGTGCCAGCAGCCCGCGACAGGCGAACACCGGGGAGCTGTTTTTT
TRBD1 - TRBJ2-7 TRBV13 CVSSFNYRGSSYEQYF TGTGTCAGCAGCTTCAACTACAGGGGTTCGAGCTACGAGCAGTACTTC
- - TRBJ1-2 TRBV7-8 CASSLVKEGGYTF TGTGCCAGCAGCTTAGTAAAAGAGGGTGGCTACACCTTC